The TCR beta chain described here comes from a study of CD8 T cells in Susac syndrome. The authors sequenced TCR beta from blood CD8+ and CD4+ T cells. A quantity of roughly 0.5 to 1 ug RNA underwent reverse transcription using random hexamers. Across 54 Vbeta and 13 Jbeta, TCR beta CDR3 was amplified with immunoSEQ multiplex PCR. TCRdb fed the immunoSEQ multiplex PCR reads into MiXCR, producing one record per CDR3 protein. The sample shows some 200,000 distinct CDR3 sequences, nearly 97% of them seen only once. This clonotype was seen just once. V shed 7 bases and J 8 bases; nucleotides not matched to a gene: 5. The CDR3 sequence is 13 residues long. Germline lookup yields CDR1 MNHEY and CDR2 SVGAGI.

The sequenced sample consisted of CD4+ T cells from PBMCs. The sequence came from a human donor with Susac syndrome. The chain combines TRBV6-5 with TRBJ1-6; 7 bases agree with TRBD1. The CDR3 DNA follows: TGTGCCAGCACCCGACAGGGCGATTCACCCCTCCACTTT. As protein: CASTRQGDSPLHF.